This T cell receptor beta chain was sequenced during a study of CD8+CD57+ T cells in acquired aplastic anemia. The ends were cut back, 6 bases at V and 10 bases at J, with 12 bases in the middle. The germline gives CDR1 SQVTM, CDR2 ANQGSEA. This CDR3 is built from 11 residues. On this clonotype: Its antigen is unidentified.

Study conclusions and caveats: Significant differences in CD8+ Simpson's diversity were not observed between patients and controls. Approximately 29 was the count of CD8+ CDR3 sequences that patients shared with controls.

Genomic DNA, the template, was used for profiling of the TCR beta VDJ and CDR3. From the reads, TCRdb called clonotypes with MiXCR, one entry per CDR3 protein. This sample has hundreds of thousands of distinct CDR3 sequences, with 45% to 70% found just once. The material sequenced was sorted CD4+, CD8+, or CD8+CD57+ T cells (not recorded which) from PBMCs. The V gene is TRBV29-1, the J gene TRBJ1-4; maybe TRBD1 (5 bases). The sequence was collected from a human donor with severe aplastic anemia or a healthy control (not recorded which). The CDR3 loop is CSVSGLRKLFF. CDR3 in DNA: TGCAGCGTCTCGGGACTGAGAAAACTGTTTTTT.